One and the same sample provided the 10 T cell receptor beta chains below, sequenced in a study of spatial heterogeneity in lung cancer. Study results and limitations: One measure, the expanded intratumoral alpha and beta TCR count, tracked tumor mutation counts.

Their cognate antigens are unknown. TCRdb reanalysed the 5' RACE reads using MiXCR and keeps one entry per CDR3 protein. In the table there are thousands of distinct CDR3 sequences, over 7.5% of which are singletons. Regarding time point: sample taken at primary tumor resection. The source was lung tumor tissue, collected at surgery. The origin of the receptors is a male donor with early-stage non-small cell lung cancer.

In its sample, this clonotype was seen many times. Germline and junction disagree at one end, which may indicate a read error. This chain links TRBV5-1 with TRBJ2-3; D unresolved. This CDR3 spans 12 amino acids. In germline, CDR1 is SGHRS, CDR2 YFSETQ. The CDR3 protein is CASRQSIDTQYF. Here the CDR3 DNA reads TGCGCCAGCAGGCAGAGCATAGATACGCAGTATTTT.

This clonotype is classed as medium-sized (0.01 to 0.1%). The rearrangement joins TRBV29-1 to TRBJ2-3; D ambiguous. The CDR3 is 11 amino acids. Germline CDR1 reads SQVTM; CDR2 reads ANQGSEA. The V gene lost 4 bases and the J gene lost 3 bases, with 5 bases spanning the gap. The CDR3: CSVGQTDTQYF. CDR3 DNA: TGCAGCGTTGGCCAGACAGATACGCAGTATTTT.

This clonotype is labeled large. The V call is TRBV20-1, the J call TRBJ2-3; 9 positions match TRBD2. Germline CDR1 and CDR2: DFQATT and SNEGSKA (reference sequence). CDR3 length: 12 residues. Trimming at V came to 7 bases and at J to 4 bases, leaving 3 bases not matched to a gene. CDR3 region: CSVVAGADTQYF. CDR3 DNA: TGCAGTGTTGTAGCGGGAGCAGATACGCAGTATTTT.

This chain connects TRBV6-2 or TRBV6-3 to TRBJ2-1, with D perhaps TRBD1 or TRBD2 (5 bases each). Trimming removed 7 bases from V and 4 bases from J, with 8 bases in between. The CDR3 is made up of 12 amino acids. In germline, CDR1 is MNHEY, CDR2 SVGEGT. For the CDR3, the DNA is TGTGCCAGCATGAGGGGTTACAATGAGCAGTTCTTC. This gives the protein CASMRGYNEQFF.

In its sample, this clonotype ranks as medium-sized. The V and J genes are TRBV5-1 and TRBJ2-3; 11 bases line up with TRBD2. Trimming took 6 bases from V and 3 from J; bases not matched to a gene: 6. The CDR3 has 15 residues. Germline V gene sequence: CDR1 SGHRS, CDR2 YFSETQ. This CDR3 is CASNLLAGDTDTQYF. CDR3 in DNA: TGCGCCAGCAACCTACTAGCGGGAGATACAGATACGCAGTATTTT.

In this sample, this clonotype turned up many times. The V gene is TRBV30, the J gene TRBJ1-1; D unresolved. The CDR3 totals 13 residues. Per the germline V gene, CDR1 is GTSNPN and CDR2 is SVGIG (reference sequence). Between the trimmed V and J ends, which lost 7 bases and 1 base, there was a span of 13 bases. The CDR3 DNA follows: TGTGCCTACTCGTGGTGGGGGAACACTGAAGCTTTCTTT. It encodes CAYSWWGNTEAFF.

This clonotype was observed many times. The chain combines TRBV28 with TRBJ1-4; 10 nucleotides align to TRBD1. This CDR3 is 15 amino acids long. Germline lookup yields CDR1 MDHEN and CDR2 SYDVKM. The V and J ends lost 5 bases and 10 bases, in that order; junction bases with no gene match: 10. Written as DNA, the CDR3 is TGTGCCAGCAGTATTCGGACAGGGGGGTGGGGAAAACTGTTTTTT. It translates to CASSIRTGGWGKLFF.

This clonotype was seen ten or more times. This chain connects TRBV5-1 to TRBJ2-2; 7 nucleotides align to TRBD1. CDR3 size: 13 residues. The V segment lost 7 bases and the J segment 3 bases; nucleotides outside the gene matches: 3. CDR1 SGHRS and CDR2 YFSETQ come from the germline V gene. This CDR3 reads CASRDSYTGELFF. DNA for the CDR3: TGCGCCAGCCGGGACAGCTACACCGGGGAGCTGTTTTTT.

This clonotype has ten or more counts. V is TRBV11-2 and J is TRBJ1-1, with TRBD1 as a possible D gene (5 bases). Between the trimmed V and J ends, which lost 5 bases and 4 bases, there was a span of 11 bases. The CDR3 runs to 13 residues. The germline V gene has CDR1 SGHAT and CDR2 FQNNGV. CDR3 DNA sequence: TGTGCCAGCAGCCTCTCGAGGGGCACTGAAGCTTTCTTT. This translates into CASSLSRGTEAFF.

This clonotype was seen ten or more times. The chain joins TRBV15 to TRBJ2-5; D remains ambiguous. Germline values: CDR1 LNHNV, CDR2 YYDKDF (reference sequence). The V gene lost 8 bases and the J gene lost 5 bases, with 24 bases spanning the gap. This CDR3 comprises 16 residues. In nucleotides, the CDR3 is TGTGCCACCCGTCATAACTTCGACTGGGTGGGGGAGACCCAGTACTTC. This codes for CATRHNFDWVGETQYF.